These 9 T cell receptor beta chains were sequenced from one sample in a study of Ad26.COV2.S vaccination and SARS-CoV-2 variants. Assay used: immunoSEQ multiplex PCR; TCRdb lists only in-frame clones, some missing. The sample holds more than 300,000 clones, about 86% seen once. Treatment here: about 20 received Ad26.COV2.S at low or high dose, single or two shots; roughly five received placebo; per-sample allocation not given. Day 63 after the first vaccine or placebo injection was the time point for sampling. The sample here was peripheral blood, taken in a trial of Ad26.COV2.S vaccine versus placebo. These receptor sequences come from a person aged 18 to 65 who received the Ad26.COV2.S COVID-19 vaccine or a placebo.

This chain uses TRBV7-6 with TRBJ1-2; 8 nucleotides match TRBD1. Unmatched junction bases numbered 0, after V lost 1 base and J lost 5 bases. Germline CDR1 SGHVS, CDR2 FNYEAQ. CDR3 length: 13 amino acids. For the CDR3, the DNA is TGTGCCAGCAGCTTAGGACAGGGGTATGGCTACACCTTC. Protein: CASSLGQGYGYTF.

The chain carries TRBV25-1 and TRBJ1-2, with TRBD1 identical over 9 bases. The length of the CDR3 is 17 residues. J lost 3 bases, V lost 5 bases, and 13 bases had no gene match. Per germline, CDR1 MGHDK and CDR2 SYGVNS. CDR3 in DNA: TGTGCCAGCAGTTCCACAGGGGGCTGGGGAGCTGACTATGGCTACACCTTC. Protein: CASSSTGGWGADYGYTF.

This clone was seen a single time. This chain joins TRBV27 and TRBJ2-2; a possible D gene is TRBD1 (5 bases). Germline CDR1 MNHEY, CDR2 SMNVEV (reference sequence). The CDR3 sequence is 15 residues long. Trimming stripped 4 bases from V and 2 bases from J, with 11 bases between. The CDR3 DNA reads TGTGCCAGCAGTTATAGGACAAGTAACACCGGGGAGCTGTTTTTT. Protein: CASSYRTSNTGELFF.

The chain is built from TRBV7-3 and TRBJ2-7, with D perhaps being TRBD1 or TRBD2 (7 bases each). This CDR3 has 16 amino acids. Per germline, CDR1 SGHTA and CDR2 FQGTGA. V was cut by 5 bases and J by 6 bases, with 23 bases left in between. The CDR3 reads CASSPQGGGALSEQYF. CDR3 nucleotide sequence: TGTGCCAGCAGCCCCCAGGGGGGAGGGGCCCTCTCCGAGCAGTACTTC.

This clone was counted between two and nine times. The rearrangement links TRBV5-1 to TRBJ1-1; the D is unclear. The germline V and J ends were trimmed by 0 bases and 5 bases, with 11 bases remaining between them. The CDR3 has 14 amino acids. Germline CDR1 SGHRS, CDR2 YFSETQ. The CDR3 sequence: CASSLETIGTEAFF. The CDR3, as DNA: TGCGCCAGCAGCTTGGAGACGATAGGAACTGAAGCTTTCTTT.

The chain has TRBV15 and TRBJ1-3; D gene uncertain. The CDR3 length is 18 residues. Germline CDR1 and CDR2: LNHNV and YYDKDF (reference sequence). V gave up 1 base and J gave up 1 base, with 17 bases separating them. CDR3 region: CATSRGSAGGGSGNTIYF. The CDR3 bases are TGTGCCACCAGCAGAGGTTCGGCGGGAGGAGGGTCTGGAAACACCATATATTTT.

The chain uses TRBV6-2 or TRBV6-3 and TRBJ1-4, with D unclear. The CDR3 loop spans 15 amino acids. Trimming pared 0 bases from V and 4 bases from J, leaving 9 bases between. Germline assignment: CDR1 MNHEY and CDR2 SVGEGT. CDR3 region: CASSYSTRDNEKLFF. The CDR3 region has the DNA TGTGCCAGCAGTTACTCGACCAGAGATAATGAAAAACTGTTTTTT.

J is TRBJ2-5 and V is TRBV6-5, with 8 bases that match TRBD2. Germline CDR1 reads MNHEY; CDR2 reads SVGAGI. The CDR3 contains 14 residues. After removal of 7 bases from V and 3 bases from J, the junction contained 7 bases not matched to a gene. This chain's CDR3 is CASTLGGAEETQYF. The CDR3 DNA reads as TGTGCCAGCACCCTCGGGGGGGCCGAAGAGACCCAGTACTTC.

The V gene is TRBV5-1, the J gene TRBJ2-4; D is undetermined. V was pared by 0 bases and J by 0 bases, with 7 bases between. Germline assignment: CDR1 SGHRS and CDR2 YFSETQ. The CDR3 extends over 15 amino acids. Here the CDR3 reads CASSLEALAKNIQYF. As DNA, the CDR3 is TGCGCCAGCAGCTTGGAGGCCCTAGCCAAAAACATTCAGTACTTC.